These 27 T cell receptor beta chains originate from one sample sequenced in a study of blood T cell repertoires in COVID-19. Some clones are missing from TCRdb's copy, which holds only in-frame ones; the method was immunoSEQ multiplex PCR. There are about 110,000 clones in the sample; 65% to 80% occur only once, and roughly 19% lies in the top ten. Sequencing used peripheral blood. The receptors originated from a woman aged 70-85 years with acute or convalescent COVID-19.

This clone was seen a handful of times. The sample contains more than one DNA sequence encoding this CDR3. The chain recombines TRBV5-4 with TRBJ1-6, with TRBD1 matching over 9 bases. V dropped 4 bases and J dropped 6; count of bases not matched to a gene: 5. From germline, CDR1 is SGHNT and CDR2 YYREEE (reference sequence). CDR3 length equals 15 residues. The CDR3 DNA reads as TGTGCCAGCAGCATCCGGGACAGGGTTAATTCACCCCTCCACTTT. This translates into CASSIRDRVNSPLHF.

The genes are TRBV7-2 and TRBJ1-1, with D possibly matching TRBD1 (5 bases). This CDR3 has 15 residues. Deletions cut 5 bases from V and 3 bases from J, with 16 bases between. Germline V lookup: CDR1 SGHTA, CDR2 FQGNSA. CDR3 sequence: CASSPPRGGDTEAFF. CDR3 DNA: TGTGCCAGCAGCCCCCCACGGGGGGGAGACACTGAAGCTTTCTTT.

This chain joins TRBV7-9 and TRBJ2-6, with D possibly TRBD2 on 5 matching bases. The V gene lost 5 bases and the J gene lost 0 bases, with 11 bases spanning the gap. CDR1 is SEHNR and CDR2 is FQNEAQ in the germline V gene (reference sequence). This CDR3 spans 16 amino acids. The CDR3 nucleotides read TGTGCCAGCAGCCGAAGCCGGGGCTCTGGGGCCAACGTCCTGACTTTC. Translated: CASSRSRGSGANVLTF.

This clone turned up a few times. The chain links TRBV28 to TRBJ1-2; D perhaps matches TRBD1 (5 bases). Per the germline V gene, CDR1 is MDHEN and CDR2 is SYDVKM. The CDR3 contains 14 residues. V was cut by 2 bases and J by 3 bases, with 10 bases left in between. Written as DNA, the CDR3 is TGTGCCAGCAGTTTACCAGGGCGCCACTATGGCTACACCTTC. This translates into CASSLPGRHYGYTF.

V is TRBV5-1 and J is TRBJ1-4; 7 nucleotides line up with TRBD1. With V trimmed by 2 bases and J by 5 bases, 6 bases remained unmatched. Germline V CDR1 and CDR2: SGHRS, YFSETQ. This CDR3 comprises 15 residues. CDR3 DNA sequence: TGCGCCAGCAGCTTACAGGGGCTCCCGAATGAAAAACTGTTTTTT. Its protein is CASSLQGLPNEKLFF.

This CDR3 is CAWRGLLDTQYF. CDR3 bases: TGTGCCTGGAGGGGCCTTTTAGATACGCAGTATTTT. This chain joins TRBV30 and TRBJ2-3; no reliable D call. V was pared by 3 bases and J by 5 bases, with 9 bases between. The CDR3 runs 12 residues. In germline, CDR1 is GTSNPN, CDR2 SVGIG (reference sequence).

The chain recombines TRBV30 with TRBJ1-1; TRBD1 aligns across 9 bases. CDR3 length equals 14 residues. CDR1 GTSNPN and CDR2 SVGIG come from the germline V gene (reference sequence). The V segment lost 2 bases and the J segment 4 bases; nucleotides outside the gene matches: 5. The CDR3 reads CAWSNRGHGTEAFF. The CDR3 region has the DNA TGTGCCTGGAGTAACAGGGGGCATGGCACTGAAGCTTTCTTT.

The V call is TRBV9, the J call TRBJ1-1, with 7 positions matching TRBD1. Germline-derived CDR1 and CDR2 are SGDLS and YYNGEE. The V gene end was trimmed by 4 bases and the J gene end by 1 base; junction bases not matched to a gene: 19. The CDR3 is 19 residues long. The CDR3 DNA reads as TGTGCCAGCAGCCCTGATCCCTTCCCGGGACAGTCTAGGAACACTGAAGCTTTCTTT. Translated, it gives CASSPDPFPGQSRNTEAFF.

This chain joins TRBV19 and TRBJ1-1; 7 bases map to TRBD1. V lost 5 bases and J lost 3; bases outside the gene matches: 6. The CDR3 length is 14 residues. Germline-derived CDR1 and CDR2 are LNHDA and SQIVND (reference sequence). The CDR3 sequence is CASSHRGGDTEAFF. DNA for the CDR3: TGTGCCAGTAGTCACAGGGGTGGAGACACTGAAGCTTTCTTT.

V and J are TRBV9 and TRBJ2-1, with 9 positions matching TRBD2. In germline, CDR1 is SGDLS, CDR2 YYNGEE. V lost 7 bases and J lost 1; bases outside the gene matches: 12. The CDR3 covers 17 residues. The CDR3 here is CASSTRSGGRSYNEQFF. The CDR3 nucleotides read TGTGCCAGCTCCACCCGTAGCGGGGGCCGGTCCTACAATGAGCAGTTCTTC.

The gene calls are TRBV5-1 and TRBJ1-1; the D gene is possibly TRBD1 (5 bases). Trimming shortened V by 3 bases and J by 2 bases, and 11 bases separated the two germline ends. This CDR3 is built from 14 residues. The V gene's germline CDR1 is SGHRS and CDR2 YFSETQ. CDR3 coding DNA: TGCGCCAGCAGCTGGGGGGAGCCCAACACTGAAGCTTTCTTT. Its translation is CASSWGEPNTEAFF.

The gene calls are TRBV7-2 and TRBJ2-5; TRBD1 matches 9 bases. The CDR3 covers 15 residues. The junction had 10 bases not matched to a gene; V was cut back by 5 bases and J by 6 bases. Per the germline V gene, CDR1 is SGHTA and CDR2 is FQGNSA. The CDR3 DNA follows: TGTGCCAGCAGCCATCCCGGGACAGGGCTAAAGACCCAGTACTTC. It is translated as CASSHPGTGLKTQYF.

This chain uses TRBV6-2 or TRBV6-3 with TRBJ2-3; 12 bases are a match to TRBD2. The CDR3 runs to 15 residues. Germline V gene data show CDR1 as MNHEY and CDR2 as SVGEGT. V shed 2 bases, J shed 3 bases, and the junction held 0 bases outside the gene matches. CDR3 sequence (DNA): TGTGCCAGCAGTTACGGACTAGCGGGGACAGATACGCAGTATTTT. Translating it yields CASSYGLAGTDTQYF.

V is TRBV27 and J is TRBJ2-7; 8 nucleotides align to TRBD1. V lost 6 bases and J lost 2; bases outside the gene matches: 9. CDR1 is MNHEY and CDR2 is SMNVEV in the germline V gene (reference sequence). The length of the CDR3 is 15 residues. The CDR3 DNA sequence: TGTGCCAGCAGCAGGGGGCCCACCTCCCCCTACGAGCAGTACTTC. Translation: CASSRGPTSPYEQYF.

This sequence joins TRBV11-2 and TRBJ1-4; 7 nucleotides agree with TRBD1. The CDR3 sequence is 17 residues long. Germline V gene sequence: CDR1 SGHAT, CDR2 FQNNGV. Trimming took 3 bases from V and 0 from J; bases not matched to a gene: 7. CDR3 sequence reads: CASSLRGQSATNEKLFF. DNA of the CDR3: TGTGCCAGCAGCTTGAGGGGACAGAGCGCAACTAATGAAAAACTGTTTTTT.

The rearrangement uses TRBV15 and TRBJ1-2, with D uncertain. Germline CDR1 is LNHNV and CDR2 is YYDKDF (reference sequence). V lost 0 bases and J 6 bases, leaving 5 bases between the germline ends. CDR3 size: 12 residues. The CDR3 loop is CATSRDSDGYTF. The CDR3 nucleotides are TGTGCCACCAGCAGAGACAGTGATGGCTACACCTTC.

The chain recombines TRBV28 with TRBJ1-6, with unresolved D. Germline CDR1 MDHEN, CDR2 SYDVKM. This CDR3 is 13 amino acids long. Between the trimmed V and J ends, which lost 6 bases and 14 bases, there was a span of 17 bases. CDR3 DNA: TGTGCCAGCAGAGACCAGGCTCTCCAAGCCCTCCACTTT. It yields the protein CASRDQALQALHF. The entire variable domain, with the rest obtained from reference TRBV28 and TRBJ1-6, is as follows: DVKVTQSSRYLVKRTGEKVFLECVQDMDHENMFWYRQDPGLGLRLIYFSYDVKMKEKGDIPEGYSVSREKKERFSLILESASTNQTSMYLCASRDQALQALHFGNGTRLTVT.

The chain employs TRBV7-9 and TRBJ1-2, with D possibly TRBD1 on 6 matching bases. Germline lookup yields CDR1 SEHNR and CDR2 FQNEAQ (reference sequence). V gave up 2 bases and J gave up 6 bases, with 19 bases separating them. The CDR3 has 16 residues. CDR3 nucleotide sequence: TGTGCCAGCAGCTTACTTCTTTGGGGGGGCGCAGATGGCTACACCTTC. It translates to CASSLLLWGGADGYTF.

The rearrangement joins TRBV30 to TRBJ1-2; possible D gene TRBD1, 5 bases. Germline V gene lookup returns CDR1 GTSNPN and CDR2 SVGIG (reference sequence). CDR3 length: 13 amino acids. V was shortened by 1 base and J by 2 bases, with 8 bases between the two germline ends. This chain's CDR3 is CAWSAGHNYGYTF. CDR3 DNA sequence: TGTGCCTGGAGTGCCGGACACAACTATGGCTACACCTTC.

The chain carries TRBV14 and TRBJ1-4; D is unresolved. The CDR3 runs to 14 residues. The V end was cut by 3 bases, the J end by 4 bases, with 9 bases between. Germline CDR1 SGHDN, CDR2 FVKESK. The CDR3 region is CASSHIGLNEKLFF. CDR3 nucleotide sequence: TGTGCCAGCAGCCACATAGGACTTAATGAAAAACTGTTTTTT.

The rearrangement uses TRBV6-5 and TRBJ2-1; possibly TRBD2 for D (7 bases). Looked up from germline, CDR1 is MNHEY and CDR2 is SVGAGI. Trimming took off 4 bases at V and 4 bases at J, with 14 bases between the two ends. The length of the CDR3 is 15 residues. CDR3 loop: CASSFRGARYNEQFF. The CDR3 coding sequence is TGTGCCAGCAGTTTCCGGGGGGCCCGGTACAATGAGCAGTTCTTC.

This chain connects TRBV6-4 to TRBJ2-1; 12 nucleotides agree with TRBD2. V lost 5 bases and J lost 5; bases outside the gene matches: 4. CDR1 and CDR2 (germline): MRHNA, SNTAGT. The CDR3 has 15 amino acids. This CDR3 reads CASSTSGGNNNEQFF. The CDR3 DNA is TGTGCCAGCAGTACTAGCGGGGGGAACAACAATGAGCAGTTCTTC.

Only a few counts were recorded for this clone. The gene calls are TRBV7-2 and TRBJ2-3; D is ambiguous. Germline V CDR1 and CDR2: SGHTA, FQGNSA. The V gene lost 0 bases and the J gene lost 3 bases, with 4 bases spanning the gap. The CDR3 extends over 13 amino acids. This CDR3 is CASSLAPTDTQYF. CDR3 bases: TGTGCCAGCAGCTTAGCCCCTACAGATACGCAGTATTTT.

This sequence joins TRBV3-1 (or the pseudogene TRBV3-2) and TRBJ2-7, with D unclear. The CDR3 sequence is 12 residues long. The germline V and J ends were trimmed by 2 bases and 6 bases, with 8 bases remaining between them. The germline gives CDR1 LGHDT, CDR2 YNNKEL (reference sequence). The CDR3: CASSQPVGEQYF. In nucleotides, the CDR3 is TGTGCCAGCAGCCAACCGGTCGGCGAGCAGTACTTC.

J is TRBJ2-3 and V is TRBV11-2, with D perhaps TRBD2 (7 bases). Trimming shortened V by 5 bases and J by 2 bases, and 23 bases separated the two germline ends. From germline, CDR1 is SGHAT and CDR2 FQNNGV. The length of the CDR3 is 18 residues. DNA of the CDR3: TGTGCCAGCAGCGACAGGTTAGGGGGACTAACTAACACAGATACGCAGTATTTT. Residues: CASSDRLGGLTNTDTQYF.

V and J are TRBV6-5 and TRBJ2-7, with 9 bases identical to TRBD2. The CDR3 totals 13 residues. V lost 8 bases and J lost 3; bases outside the gene matches: 5. Germline CDR1 MNHEY, CDR2 SVGAGI. CDR3 amino acids: CASGSGGFYEQYF. The CDR3 DNA is TGTGCCAGCGGTAGCGGGGGTTTCTACGAGCAGTACTTC.

This clone was found a few times. The chain links TRBV2 to TRBJ1-5; D unresolved. Germline CDR1 SNHLY, CDR2 FYNNEI. V gave up 0 bases and J gave up 4 bases, with 7 bases separating them. The CDR3 has 14 amino acids. The CDR3 is CASSEAGRNQPQHF. In nucleotides, the CDR3 is TGTGCCAGCAGTGAAGCGGGCAGAAATCAGCCCCAGCATTTT.